The clone carrying this TCR beta chain has just a few counts. Its cognate antigen is unknown. The sample comes from a study of T-cell reconstitution after alpha-beta-depleted transplantation in children. Whole-study results and caveats: One year after transplant, T-cell counts and diversity came mostly from newly produced T cells. Several hundred expanded graft clones reportedly supplied alpha-beta T cells about two months after transplant.

As it was prepared, the TCRbeta library received unique molecular identifiers. TCRdb re-derived calls from the PCR reads in MiXCR, one entry per CDR3 protein. This sample has approximately 430,000 distinct CDR3 sequences, with about 17% found just once. J was trimmed by 9 bases and V by 6 bases; bases with no gene match: 13. The CDR3 totals 16 residues. This TCR was recovered from a boy younger than two who had a stem cell transplant for Wiskott-Aldrich syndrome, so the T cells may come from the graft donor. V is TRBV12-3 or TRBV12-4 and J is TRBJ2-1; 11 bases map to TRBD2. The source material was PBMCs, mostly from graft donor cells, sampled 360 days after TCRalphabeta/CD19-depleted stem cell transplant. CDR3 residues: CASRSGTSGSSVEQFF. As DNA, the CDR3 is TGTGCCAGCAGATCCGGGACTAGCGGATCTTCGGTTGAGCAGTTCTTC.